A single sample is the source of the 24 T cell receptor beta chains below, sequenced in a study of CD8+ T cells in alopecia areata. Following RNA extraction, reverse transcription yielded cDNA that acted as the sequencing template. Some clones are missing from TCRdb's copy, which holds only in-frame ones; the method was immunoSEQ multiplex PCR. The top ten clones hold more than 9.5% of a sample with approximately 150,000 clones, roughly 70% of them seen once. The input for sequencing was CD8+ T cells sorted from blood, taken at week 0. The receptors here all came from a human donor with alopecia areata.

V is TRBV5-1 and J is TRBJ1-2; 8 positions agree with TRBD1. The germline V gene encodes CDR1 SGHRS and CDR2 YFSETQ. CDR3 length: 15 residues. J gave up 4 bases and V 4 bases, and 9 bases lay outside the gene matches. CDR3 sequence reads: CASSMTGDSGYGYTF. For the CDR3, the DNA is TGCGCCAGCAGCATGACAGGGGACTCGGGCTATGGCTACACCTTC.

The CDR3 coding sequence is TGCGCCAGTTTCCAGGGGAGAGGTGAAGCTTTCTTT. The encoded protein is CASFQGRGEAFF. This chain uses TRBV5-1 with TRBJ1-1, with D possibly being TRBD1 (6 bases). Per the germline V gene, CDR1 is SGHRS and CDR2 is YFSETQ. This CDR3 has 12 residues. V gave up 8 bases and J gave up 7 bases, with 15 bases separating them.

The chain is built from TRBV29-1 and TRBJ2-7; D may be TRBD1 or TRBD2 (6 bases each). The V and J ends lost 5 bases and 3 bases respectively, with 14 bases between them. This CDR3 comprises 13 residues. In germline, CDR1 is SQVTM, CDR2 ANQGSEA. The CDR3 coding sequence is TGCAGCGTTATACAGGGAGGAAGCTACGAGCAGTACTTC. Amino acids: CSVIQGGSYEQYF.

A word on this clone: Other nucleotide sequences from this sample produce the same CDR3. V usage is TRBV5-1 and J usage is TRBJ2-7; no clear D. The germline gives CDR1 SGHRS, CDR2 YFSETQ. With 4 bases removed from V and 4 bases from J, the gap between germline ends came to 9 bases. This CDR3 spans 12 amino acids. The CDR3 nucleotides read TGCGCCAGCAGCACTTCAAGTTACGAGCAGTACTTC. Residues: CASSTSSYEQYF.

The sample holds many counts of this clone. The rearrangement uses TRBV4-2 and TRBJ2-1, with D hard to call. V was pared by 0 bases and J by 3 bases, with 9 bases between. Germline CDR1 LGHNA, CDR2 YNFKEQ. The CDR3 is 15 amino acids. Here the CDR3 reads CASSQEQAIYNEQFF. CDR3 bases: TGTGCCAGCAGCCAAGAGCAAGCGATCTACAATGAGCAGTTCTTC.

V and J are TRBV29-1 and TRBJ2-1; 12 positions agree with TRBD1. The CDR3 runs to 13 residues. Germline CDR1 and CDR2: SQVTM and ANQGSEA. Trimming cost V 5 bases and J 8 bases; bases outside gene matches: 4. In DNA, the CDR3 is TGCAGCGTTTGGGACAGGGGGCTCGATGAGCAGTTCTTC. Amino acid sequence: CSVWDRGLDEQFF.

The rearrangement links TRBV30 to TRBJ2-3; 7 bases are a match to TRBD1. V trimming: 0 bases; J trimming: 0 bases; junction bases outside the gene matches: 0. CDR1 is GTSNPN and CDR2 is SVGIG in the germline V gene (reference sequence). CDR3 length: 14 residues. CDR3 residues: CAWSVGQSTDTQYF. CDR3 nucleotide sequence: TGTGCCTGGAGTGTGGGACAGAGCACAGATACGCAGTATTTT. The full variable domain, in which reference TRBV30 and TRBJ2-3 provide the parts outside the CDR3, is SQTIHQWPATLVQPVGSPLSLECTVEGTSNPNLYWYRQAAGRGLQLLFYSVGIGQISSEVPQNLSASRPQDRQFILSSKKLLLSDSGFYLCAWSVGQSTDTQYFGPGTRLTVL.

The gene calls are TRBV5-6 and TRBJ2-5; no clear D gene. The CDR3 has 12 amino acids. V was clipped by 1 base and J by 5 bases, with 6 bases between them. CDR1 SGHDT and CDR2 YYEEEE come from the germline V gene. The CDR3 DNA follows: TGTGCCAGCAGCTTGCTTGGGGAGACCCAGTACTTC. It specifies CASSLLGETQYF.

The count of this clone is one. V is TRBV4-1 and J is TRBJ1-2; D is perhaps TRBD1 (5 bases). Germline V gives CDR1 MGHRA, CDR2 YSYEKL. The CDR3 loop spans 14 amino acids. The V end was cut by 4 bases, the J end by 8 bases, with 17 bases between. Here the CDR3 DNA reads TGCGCCAGCAGCCTCACGGTCGACAGTCGAGGCTACACCTTC. Its protein product is CASSLTVDSRGYTF.

J is TRBJ2-7 and V is TRBV11-2; 9 positions agree with TRBD1. The germline V gene encodes CDR1 SGHAT and CDR2 FQNNGV. V lost 5 bases, J lost 1 base, and 3 bases stayed unmatched. The CDR3 is made up of 14 amino acids. Here the CDR3 DNA reads TGTGCCAGCAGCCATGGACAGGGGTCCTACGAGCAGTACTTC. Translation gives CASSHGQGSYEQYF.

This chain links TRBV6-6 with TRBJ1-4; TRBD1 is a possible D gene (5 bases). V was shortened by 8 bases and J by 6 bases, with 10 bases between the two germline ends. The CDR3 runs 12 residues. Germline V gene lookup returns CDR1 MNHNY and CDR2 SVGAGI (reference sequence). The CDR3 nucleotides read TGTGCCAGCGGTCAGGGTGATGAAAAACTGTTTTTT. Translation gives CASGQGDEKLFF.

The gene calls are TRBV5-1 and TRBJ1-1; no reliable D call. The CDR3 extends over 13 amino acids. The germline V gene encodes CDR1 SGHRS and CDR2 YFSETQ. V lost 0 bases, J lost 7 bases, and 10 bases lay in between. As DNA, the CDR3 is TGCGCCAGCAGCTTGGAAAACGGGGATGAAGCTTTCTTT. It specifies CASSLENGDEAFF. Complete variable domain (other parts from reference TRBV5-1 and TRBJ1-1): KAGVTQTPRYLIKTRGQQVTLSCSPISGHRSVSWYQQTPGQGLQFLFEYFSETQRNKGNFPGRFSGRQFSNSRSEMNVSTLELGDSALYLCASSLENGDEAFFGQGTRLTVV.

This rearrangement joins TRBV29-1 to TRBJ2-7; a possible D gene is TRBD1 (6 bases). The length of the CDR3 is 13 residues. Germline loops: CDR1 SQVTM, CDR2 ANQGSEA. V lost 0 bases and J 3 bases, leaving 9 bases between the germline ends. The CDR3 is CSVEDVQGYEQYF. CDR3 coding DNA: TGCAGCGTTGAAGACGTACAGGGCTACGAGCAGTACTTC.

The chain carries TRBV29-1 and TRBJ2-5; the D is unclear. The end of the DNA is better explained by TRBJ2-7, so the J call may be wrong. The CDR3 totals 16 residues. CDR1 is SQVTM and CDR2 is ANQGSEA in the germline V gene. The CDR3 bases are TGCAGCGTTGAATTCGCAGATATCCCCCCCTTTGGCGAGCAGTACTTC. Residues: CSVEFADIPPFGEQYF.

The genes are TRBV29-1 and TRBJ2-4; D remains unclear. Germline CDR1 and CDR2: SQVTM and ANQGSEA. The CDR3 length is 13 residues. Trimming stripped 3 bases from V and 1 base from J, with 7 bases between. CDR3 loop: CSVEGTAKNIQYF. The CDR3 bases are TGCAGCGTTGAGGGCACCGCCAAAAACATTCAGTACTTC.

The chain couples TRBV7-9 to TRBJ2-3, with D perhaps TRBD2 (5 bases). The germline CDR1 and CDR2 sequences are SEHNR and FQNEAQ (reference sequence). V lost 5 bases and J 0 bases, leaving 6 bases between the germline ends. The CDR3 has 13 residues. CDR3 DNA: TGTGCCAGCAGCCCTAGCAGCACAGATACGCAGTATTTT. Amino acid sequence: CASSPSSTDTQYF. The variable domain in full, completed from reference TRBV7-9 and TRBJ2-3, reads DTGVSQNPRHKITKRGQNVTFRCDPISEHNRLYWYRQTLGQGPEFLTYFQNEAQLEKSRLLSDRFSAERPKGSFSTLEIQRTEQGDSAMYLCASSPSSTDTQYFGPGTRLTVL.

This chain links TRBV30 with TRBJ1-5; D uncertain. This CDR3 contains 13 residues. Germline-derived CDR1 and CDR2 are GTSNPN and SVGIG (reference sequence). Trimming cost V 6 bases and J 3 bases, with 12 bases left between them. CDR3 coding DNA: TGTGCCTGTAAATCGGGTTCCAATCAGCCCCAGCATTTT. Encoded protein: CACKSGSNQPQHF.

The CDR3 protein is CASSTYRGQTSTDTQYF. CDR3 bases: TGTGCCAGCAGTACCTATAGGGGACAGACTAGCACAGATACGCAGTATTTT. The chain couples TRBV27 to TRBJ2-3, with 7 bases aligning to TRBD1. The CDR3 covers 17 residues. CDR1 and CDR2 (germline): MNHEY, SMNVEV (reference sequence). V lost 5 bases and J lost 0; bases outside the gene matches: 11.

This clone occurred once. The CDR3, as DNA: TGTGCCAGCATGCCTTCAGGGGGTGACGAGCAGTACTTC. Protein sequence: CASMPSGGDEQYF. V is TRBV2 and J is TRBJ2-7, with 7 bases matching TRBD1. The CDR3 length is 13 residues. V dropped 7 bases and J dropped 5; count of bases not matched to a gene: 8. Looked up from germline, CDR1 is SNHLY and CDR2 is FYNNEI.

The chain couples TRBV29-1 to TRBJ2-7; 11 positions match TRBD2. Germline CDR1 SQVTM, CDR2 ANQGSEA. The CDR3 loop spans 13 amino acids. V was clipped by 6 bases and J by 3 bases; unmatched bases: 4. DNA of the CDR3: TGCAGCGTATCCGGGACTAGCGGCTACGAGCAGTACTTC. Encoded protein: CSVSGTSGYEQYF.

The chain combines TRBV25-1 with TRBJ1-1; 7 positions agree with TRBD1. The CDR3 spans 15 residues. After removal of 7 bases from V and 4 bases from J, the junction contained 12 bases not matched to a gene. Germline-derived CDR1 and CDR2 are MGHDK and SYGVNS. The CDR3 region is CASKVGDRPFTEAFF. In DNA, the CDR3 is TGTGCCAGCAAGGTTGGGGACAGACCATTCACTGAAGCTTTCTTT.

V and J are TRBV9 and TRBJ2-2, with D possibly matching TRBD1 (5 bases). Germline CDR1 SGDLS, CDR2 YYNGEE. The CDR3 totals 15 residues. The V gene lost 1 base and the J gene lost 2 bases, with 9 bases spanning the gap. CDR3: CASSVRGPNTGELFF. Written as DNA, the CDR3 is TGTGCCAGCAGCGTAAGGGGCCCCAACACCGGGGAGCTGTTTTTT.

The chain joins TRBV27 to TRBJ2-7; TRBD2 matches at 7 bases. Trimming removed 3 bases from V and 4 bases from J; junction bases left unmatched: 6. Germline V gene data show CDR1 as MNHEY and CDR2 as SMNVEV (reference sequence). This CDR3 has 14 residues. The CDR3 loop reads CASSFGLGYYEQYF. The CDR3 DNA follows: TGTGCCAGCAGTTTCGGACTAGGCTATTACGAGCAGTACTTC.

This clone was detected once. The chain is built from TRBV7-9 and TRBJ2-3; TRBD2 matches at 7 bases. Germline V gene data show CDR1 as SEHNR and CDR2 as FQNEAQ (reference sequence). This CDR3 is built from 16 residues. V shed 0 bases, J shed 4 bases, and the junction held 7 bases outside the gene matches. The CDR3 protein is CASSLARSGDPDTQYF. The CDR3 bases are TGTGCCAGCAGCTTAGCGAGGAGCGGGGACCCAGATACGCAGTATTTT.